This TCR beta chain was identified in a study of cytomegalovirus exposure and HLA in healthy donors. The study, taken as a whole, reports: The tendency of first-cohort TCR clusters to co-occur in the 100 to 150 validation repertoires was identified by a subsequent analysis.

Germline V CDR1 and CDR2: MNHEY, SMNVEV (reference sequence). The V and J ends lost 3 bases and 2 bases respectively, with 10 bases between them. CDR3 length: 14 residues. The assay was immunoSEQ multiplex PCR, and TCRdb's table has in-frame clones only and misses some. The sample lists some 240,000 clones, less than 90% seen once, with less than 7% in the top ten. A word on this clone: Its antigen is not known.

The material sequenced was PBMCs. The TCR sequence derives from a woman under 30 in good health and CMV-seronegative. The chain links TRBV27 to TRBJ2-5, with D possibly matching TRBD1 (6 bases). This CDR3 reads CASSFTDRQETQYF. DNA of the CDR3: TGTGCCAGCAGTTTCACGGACAGACAAGAGACCCAGTACTTC.